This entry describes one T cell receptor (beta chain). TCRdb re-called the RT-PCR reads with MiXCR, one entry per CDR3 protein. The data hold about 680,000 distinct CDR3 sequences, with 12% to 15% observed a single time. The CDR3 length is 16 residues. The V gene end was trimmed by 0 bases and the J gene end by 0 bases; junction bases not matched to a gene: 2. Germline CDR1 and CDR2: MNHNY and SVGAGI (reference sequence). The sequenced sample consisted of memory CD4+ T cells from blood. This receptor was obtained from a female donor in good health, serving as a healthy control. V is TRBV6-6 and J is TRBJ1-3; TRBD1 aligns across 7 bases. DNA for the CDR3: TGTGCCAGCAGTTACTCCCAGGGGGACTCTGGAAACACCATATATTTT. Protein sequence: CASSYSQGDSGNTIYF.